One and the same sample provided the 11 T cell receptor beta chains below, sequenced in a study of regulatory T cells in long-lasting Graves disease. iRepertoire HTBI primers and Arm-PCR of CDR3 regions built TCR beta libraries. Each CDR3 protein gets one entry after TCRdb re-called the multiplex PCR reads with MiXCR. The top ten clones hold roughly 14% of a sample with 250,000 or so distinct CDR3 sequences, around 21% of them seen once. Indicated time point: newly diagnosed GD, antithyroid drugs for less than 3 months. The authors made the TCR library using RNA they extracted from PBMCs. The sequencing used peripheral blood mononuclear cells (PBMCs), collected at new diagnosis, from a patient treated with antithyroid drugs. All receptors come from a female donor with Graves disease.

This clonotype was found many times. The chain links TRBV3-1 to TRBJ2-3; no clear D. This CDR3 comprises 13 residues. The ends were cut back, 3 bases at V and 4 bases at J, with 8 bases in the middle. CDR1 is LGHDT and CDR2 is YNNKEL in the germline V gene (reference sequence). The CDR3 DNA sequence: TGTGCCAGCAGCCAGAATAGGGCAGATACGCAGTATTTT. Protein product: CASSQNRADTQYF.

The chain has TRBV28 and TRBJ2-1; TRBD1 matches at 11 bases. The CDR3 sequence is 21 residues long. CDR1 and CDR2 from the germline V gene are MDHEN and SYDVKM. The junction had 21 bases not matched to a gene; V was cut back by 4 bases and J by 4 bases. CDR3 loop: CASSSRRLGQGGPKTYNEQFF. The DNA for the CDR3 is TGTGCCAGCAGTTCCCGTCGTTTGGGACAGGGGGGTCCTAAAACGTACAATGAGCAGTTCTTC.

A remark on this clonotype: This likely stems from a read error, as it lies one base from a far larger clone. This sequence joins TRBV7-2 and TRBJ2-7, with D possibly TRBD2 on 6 matching bases. The CDR3 runs 13 residues. The V end was cut by 0 bases, the J end by 8 bases, with 11 bases between. From germline, CDR1 is SGHTA and CDR2 FQGNSA. In DNA, the CDR3 is TGTGCCAGCAGCTTAGCGGGGGGATACAAGCAGTACTTC. Translation: CASSLAGGYKQYF.

This clonotype appeared many times. The rearrangement links TRBV10-2 to TRBJ2-5; 9 nucleotides align to TRBD1. From germline, CDR1 is WSHSY and CDR2 SAAADI. The V and J ends lost 3 bases and 2 bases, in that order; junction bases with no gene match: 4. This CDR3 spans 15 amino acids. The CDR3 region is CASSDPGTGQETQYF. CDR3 in DNA: TGCGCCAGCAGTGACCCCGGGACAGGGCAAGAGACCCAGTACTTC.

This clonotype was detected ten times or more. The CDR3 region has the DNA TGTGCCACCAGCAGAGAGGGACTAGCGGACTCTAGCACAGATACGCAGTATTTT. Its translation is CATSREGLADSSTDTQYF. This chain connects TRBV15 to TRBJ2-3; 11 bases agree with TRBD2. The junction had 5 bases not matched to a gene; V was cut back by 0 bases and J by 0 bases. CDR1 and CDR2 (germline): LNHNV, YYDKDF (reference sequence). This CDR3 is 18 amino acids long. Together with reference TRBV15 and TRBJ2-3, the CDR3 gives the full variable domain: DAMVIQNPRYQVTQFGKPVTLSCSQTLNHNVMYWYQQKSSQAPKLLFHYYDKDFNNEADTPDNFQSRRPNTSFCFLDIRSPGLGDTAMYLCATSREGLADSSTDTQYFGPGTRLTVL.

This clonotype showed up many times. The chain carries TRBV18 and TRBJ1-2, with D unresolved. This CDR3 spans 12 amino acids. Germline V gene sequence: CDR1 KGHSH, CDR2 LQKENI. With 4 bases removed from V and 7 bases from J, the gap between germline ends came to 10 bases. The CDR3 sequence is CASSRGAFGYTF. The CDR3 DNA follows: TGTGCCAGCTCACGGGGTGCGTTTGGCTACACCTTC.

There are many counts of this clonotype. Germline is not matched at one junction end, which may reflect a read error. The chain has TRBV7-2 and TRBJ2-7; possible D gene TRBD1, 5 bases. Germline-derived CDR1 and CDR2 are SGHTA and FQGNSA. This CDR3 comprises 16 residues. CDR3 residues: CASSLASQDSSYEQYF. CDR3 in DNA: TGCGCCAGCAGCTTGGCCTCACAGGATAGCTCCTACGAGCAGTACTTC.

The rearrangement joins TRBV2 to TRBJ2-1, with 7 positions matching TRBD1. With V trimmed by 7 bases and J by 5 bases, 5 bases remained unmatched. CDR1 SNHLY and CDR2 FYNNEI come from the germline V gene. This CDR3 comprises 13 residues. The CDR3 DNA reads as TGTGCCAGCACCCAGGACAGGAACAATGAGCAGTTCTTC. Amino acids: CASTQDRNNEQFF.

This clonotype was detected only a few times. V and J are TRBV27 and TRBJ2-5, with 12 bases lining up with TRBD1. CDR3 length: 17 residues. J was trimmed by 2 bases and V by 4 bases; bases with no gene match: 8. The germline gives CDR1 MNHEY, CDR2 SMNVEV (reference sequence). The chain's CDR3 is CASSSIRDRGQQETQYF. CDR3 in DNA: TGTGCCAGCAGTTCTATCCGGGACAGGGGGCAACAAGAGACCCAGTACTTC.

This clonotype was found many times. The chain recombines TRBV7-2 with TRBJ2-7, with D possibly matching TRBD2 (5 bases). CDR1 is SGHTA, CDR2 FQGNSA, per germline. Between the trimmed V and J ends, which lost 5 bases and 3 bases, there was a span of 14 bases. The CDR3 is 14 amino acids. The CDR3 reads CASSPAGQYYEQYF. The CDR3 region has the DNA TGTGCCAGCAGCCCGGCGGGCCAGTACTACGAGCAGTACTTC. The variable domain in full, with the rest retrieved from reference TRBV7-2 and TRBJ2-7, is GAGVSQSPSNKVTEKGKDVELRCDPISGHTALYWYRQSLGQGLEFLIYFQGNSAPDKSGLPSDRFSAERTGGSVSTLTIQRTQQEDSAVYLCASSPAGQYYEQYFGPGTRLTVT.

Turning to this clonotype: This could be a read error, since a much larger clone is one nucleotide away. This sequence joins TRBV5-4 and TRBJ2-3, with 7 bases aligning to TRBD2. The germline gives CDR1 SGHNT, CDR2 YYREEE (reference sequence). The CDR3 is 16 amino acids. The CDR3 loop is CASSSFQRGYTGTQYF. The CDR3 coding sequence is TGTGCCAGCAGCTCGTTTCAGCGGGGCTACACAGGTACGCAGTATTTT. Looking up the rest from reference TRBV5-4 and TRBJ2-3 gives the full variable domain: ETGVTQSPTHLIKTRGQQVTLRCSSQSGHNTVSWYQQALGQGPQFIFQYYREEENGRGNFPPRFSGLQFPNYSSELNVNALELDDSALYLCASSSFQRGYTGTQYFGPGTRLTVL.